These T cell receptor beta chains were read from a single sample in a study of siplizumab effects on memory and regulatory T cells. The method was immunoSEQ multiplex PCR; TCRdb's version includes in-frame clones alone and lacks a portion of them. The data contain tens of thousands of clones, roughly 84% of them seen just once; the ten biggest clones take up less than 0.35%. Sample: naive CD8+ T cells sorted from blood. Receptors originate from a human donor in good health. CDR3s include the opening cysteine and the closing phenylalanine or tryptophan. A D gene is named only where the DNA matches it firmly.

V,D,CDR3
TRBV25-1,NA,CASSPKGDEQFF
TRBV29-1,NA,CSADLTSMDGYTF
TRBV6-4,NA,CASSDPTKRTEVNSPLHF
TRBV6-5,NA,CASSQEPNYGYTF
TRBV6-5,NA,CASYGLGPSHPEAFF
TRBV7-6,TRBD2,CASSLGAGAGELFF
TRBV12-5,NA,CASGWGVYNEQFF
TRBV4-2,NA,CASSHGRDTTYEQYF
TRBV6-1,NA,CASSEAPSGWLGIQYF
TRBV7-2,TRBD2,CASNQLAGWETQYF
TRBV4-1,TRBD2,CASSQDGGAYNEQFF
TRBV2,TRBD2,CASSEQASGTSTDTQYF
TRBV13,NA,CASSPDSNYGYTF
TRBV27,NA,CASSLNSGNQPQHF
TRBV6-6,TRBD2,CASSRTSGNTGELFF
TRBV5-1,TRBD1,CASSLGQGVFYVEQYF
TRBV6-5,NA,CASSFTGIEQFF
TRBV7-8,NA,CASSSRTANYGYTF
TRBV7-9,NA,CASSLEQGRETQYF
TRBV7-9,NA,CASTKGGSVNEKLFF
TRBV7-6,NA,CASSSSPGELFF
TRBV25-1,NA,CASRGIEGIYEQYF
TRBV19,TRBD1,CASSIGPTGTGVYEQYF
TRBV5-6,NA,CASSRPPYEQYF
TRBV2,NA,CASIGGTGSYNEQFF
TRBV27,TRBD2,CASSPTAGGMETQYF
TRBV7-2,NA,CASSSPGTEAFF
TRBV4-1,NA,CASRSLGEGELFF
TRBV10-3,TRBD1,CAISESNGTDFSYEQYF
TRBV5-6,TRBD1,CASSFSPGQGSSYEQYF
TRBV11-3,TRBD2,CASSLDRTSGDEQYF
TRBV27,TRBD1,CASSLSGQGVQPQHF
TRBV5-4,NA,CASSFWGVYGYTF
TRBV28,TRBD2,CASSLELAGEGYSEELFF
TRBV27,TRBD1,CASSLSMRGSGGLSTEAFF
TRBV2,NA,CASSENSWDSNQPQHF
TRBV5-4,TRBD2,CASSLLGGRGYEQFF
TRBV5-5,NA,CASSLVGVSSYEQYF
TRBV7-9,NA,CASSPRWGGRDEQFF
TRBV7-3,NA,CASSLGLGARVEQYF
TRBV14,NA,CASSQDSLTTGNLHYLNTEAFF
TRBV27,NA,CASTQVDRSDEQFF
TRBV4-1,TRBD1,CASMGTVITGELFF
TRBV6-1,NA,CASRTHGGLEQYF
TRBV5-3,TRBD1,CARSNGTAQETQYF
TRBV4-1,TRBD2,CASSQETSGGRDTQYF
TRBV6-1,TRBD2,CATNHLTSVNNEQFF
TRBV29-1,TRBD1,CSSPSGGQGSSGNTIYF
TRBV7-8,TRBD1,CASSSTGTVNTEAFF
TRBV7-9,NA,CASSLALGGSGELFF
TRBV7-8,NA,CASSLGKEAFF
TRBV19,NA,CASSMAGTYGYTF
TRBV9,TRBD2,CASSVERGQSLDTQYF